Shown below are 27 T cell receptor beta chains from a single sample sequenced in a study of CD8+CD57+ T cells in acquired aplastic anemia. TCR beta VDJ and CDR3 profiles were obtained from a genomic DNA template. TCRdb passed the reads through MiXCR, listing each CDR3 protein once. Of a few hundred thousand distinct CDR3 sequences listed, roughly 50% are singletons. Patients selected for sequencing had displayed CD8+CD57+ cell expansion by flow cytometry. What was sequenced was sorted CD4+, CD8+, or CD8+CD57+ T cells (not recorded which) from PBMCs. These receptors were taken from a human donor with aplastic anemia.

This chain links TRBV5-1 with TRBJ2-2, with D unclear. Trimming pared 0 bases from V and 7 bases from J, leaving 4 bases between. CDR1 SGHRS and CDR2 YFSETQ come from the germline V gene. This CDR3 contains 12 residues. CDR3 sequence reads: CASSLVSGELFF. CDR3 nucleotide sequence: TGCGCCAGCAGCTTGGTTAGCGGGGAGCTGTTTTTT.

This clonotype was detected a few times. The chain employs TRBV6-5 and TRBJ2-3; the match to TRBD2 covers 7 bases. Germline V gene lookup returns CDR1 MNHEY and CDR2 SVGAGI. J gave up 2 bases and V 0 bases, and 5 bases lay outside the gene matches. The CDR3 sequence is 16 residues long. The CDR3 sequence is CASSYSGGGNTDTQYF. The CDR3 nucleotides are TGTGCCAGCAGTTACTCTGGGGGGGGTAACACAGATACGCAGTATTTT.

This chain uses TRBV3-1 with TRBJ1-1; 9 bases match TRBD1. Trimming at V came to 2 bases and at J to 4 bases, leaving 5 bases not matched to a gene. CDR1 LGHDT and CDR2 YNNKEL come from the germline V gene (reference sequence). The CDR3 length is 15 residues. This CDR3 is CASSQLADRGTEAFF. CDR3 nucleotides: TGTGCCAGCAGCCAACTTGCGGACAGGGGCACTGAAGCTTTCTTT.

The genes are TRBV19 and TRBJ1-5, with 8 bases identical to TRBD1. V lost 10 bases, J lost 5 bases, and 7 bases stayed unmatched. CDR1 is LNHDA and CDR2 is SQIVND in the germline V gene (reference sequence). The CDR3 contains 13 residues. The CDR3, as DNA: TGTGCCACCTCGACAGGGGACGATCAGCCCCAGCATTTT. It specifies CATSTGDDQPQHF.

Points on this clonotype: Possible read error: a much larger clone is one base away. The chain employs TRBV5-1 and TRBJ2-2, with TRBD1 matching 8 bases. This CDR3 comprises 14 residues. Per the germline V gene, CDR1 is SGHRS and CDR2 is YFSETQ. Here the CDR3 reads CVSSATQGAGELFF. CDR3 sequence (DNA): TGCGTCAGCAGCGCCACACAGGGGGCCGGGGAGCTGTTTTTT.

With regard to this clonotype: This is likely a read error, given that the CDR3 carries no conserved phenylalanine or tryptophan at its end. This chain connects TRBV7-8 to TRBJ1-6, with no clear D. Trimming took 1 base from V and 10 from J, leaving 11 bases between them. The CDR3 runs 14 residues. CDR1 SGHVS and CDR2 FQNEAQ come from the germline V gene. The CDR3: CASSLVRRQSPLHS. The CDR3, as DNA: TGTGCCAGCAGCTTAGTTAGGCGTCAGTCACCCCTCCACTCT.

This clonotype was seen many times. The CDR3 DNA reads TGCGCCAGCAGCTTGGAAGGGGCAGGGAAACACGAGCAGTACTTC. Its protein is CASSLEGAGKHEQYF. The V gene is TRBV5-1, the J gene TRBJ2-7, with a possible D match to TRBD1 (5 bases). Germline lookup yields CDR1 SGHRS and CDR2 YFSETQ. V lost 0 bases and J 5 bases, leaving 15 bases between the germline ends. The CDR3 is 15 amino acids.

In its sample, this clonotype was seen many times. The chain couples TRBV7-2 to TRBJ1-1; a weak D match, TRBD1 (5 bases). The CDR3 has 16 residues. CDR1 is SGHTA and CDR2 is FQGNSA in the germline V gene. V lost 5 bases and J 0 bases, leaving 16 bases between the germline ends. The CDR3 DNA reads TGTGCCAGCAGCCCCTCGGGGGGACCGTTGAACACTGAAGCTTTCTTT. Translated, it gives CASSPSGGPLNTEAFF.

The CDR3 coding sequence is TGTGCCAGCAGTGGTTCCTACGAGCAGTACTTC. Its translation is CASSGSYEQYF. The chain links TRBV2 to TRBJ2-7, with unresolved D. The CDR3 sequence is 11 residues long. The ends were cut back, 4 bases at V and 1 base at J, with 2 bases in the middle. Germline loops: CDR1 SNHLY, CDR2 FYNNEI.

V gene TRBV25-1 combines with J gene TRBJ2-7; TRBD1 aligns across 12 bases. V was pared by 0 bases and J by 7 bases, with 7 bases of the junction left unmatched. Germline assignment: CDR1 MGHDK and CDR2 SYGVNS. The CDR3 has 16 residues. CDR3 sequence reads: CASSEYVGQGAWEQYF. Here the CDR3 DNA reads TGTGCCAGCAGTGAATACGTGGGACAGGGGGCTTGGGAGCAGTACTTC.

The chain links TRBV2 to TRBJ1-3, with D perhaps TRBD1 (6 bases). Trimming pared 5 bases from V and 4 bases from J, leaving 12 bases between. Germline loops: CDR1 SNHLY, CDR2 FYNNEI. The CDR3 consists of 14 residues. CDR3 in amino acids: CASSPGTLGNTIYF. CDR3 nucleotide sequence: TGTGCCAGCAGTCCCGGGACACTCGGAAACACCATATATTTT.

The V and J genes are TRBV6-6 and TRBJ1-3; 8 nucleotides align to TRBD1. This CDR3 region has 14 residues. The ends lost 4 bases at V and 3 bases at J; junction bases unmatched: 2. CDR1 MNHNY and CDR2 SVGAGI come from the germline V gene (reference sequence). The CDR3: CASSSGQGGNTIYF. The CDR3 region has the DNA TGTGCCAGCAGTTCCGGACAGGGTGGAAACACCATATATTTT.

A word on this clonotype: Given a much more abundant clone one base away, this may be a read error. This chain connects TRBV7-9 to TRBJ2-7, with 11 bases identical to TRBD1. The CDR3 extends over 15 amino acids. Per germline, CDR1 SEHNR and CDR2 FQNEAQ (reference sequence). The CDR3 DNA sequence: TGTGCCAGCAGTTCCCGGGACAGGGGGACCTTCGAGCGGTACTTC. Amino acid sequence: CASSSRDRGTFERYF.

This clonotype has just a few counts. The junction does not match germline at one end; this may be a read error. The CDR3 coding sequence is TGCGCCAGCAGTCCCCTCGCCGGGCCCAGGGAAGTAAGAGCCTCTGGGGCCAACGTCCTGGCTTTC. It codes for CASSPLAGPREVRASGANVLAF. V gene TRBV4-1 combines with J gene TRBJ2-6; possibly TRBD1 for D (5 bases). The CDR3 has 22 residues. In germline, CDR1 is MGHRA, CDR2 YSYEKL.

The rearrangement uses TRBV19 and TRBJ1-1, with D possibly matching TRBD1 (5 bases). Trimming left V 5 bases short and J 4 bases short, with 11 bases between. The length of the CDR3 is 13 residues. CDR1 and CDR2 from the germline V gene are LNHDA and SQIVND (reference sequence). CDR3 sequence: CASSPGAGTEAFF. The CDR3 nucleotides are TGTGCCAGTAGTCCCGGGGCGGGCACTGAAGCTTTCTTT.

This clonotype was found a few times. The gene calls are TRBV20-1 and TRBJ1-6; weak D call: TRBD1 (6 bases). Trimming left V 6 bases short and J 9 bases short, with 18 bases between. Germline lookup yields CDR1 DFQATT and CDR2 SNEGSKA (reference sequence). The length of the CDR3 is 14 residues. The CDR3 is CSARTRTDSSPLHF. Here the CDR3 DNA reads TGCAGTGCCCGCACAAGGACAGACAGTTCACCCCTCCACTTT.

Many counts were recorded for this clonotype. The chain uses TRBV5-1 and TRBJ2-6; D remains ambiguous. The CDR3 extends over 13 amino acids. Trimming removed 6 bases at V and 3 bases at J, with 7 bases between. Germline assignment: CDR1 SGHRS and CDR2 YFSETQ. The CDR3 protein is CASNSGGANVLTF. Written as DNA, the CDR3 is TGCGCCAGCAACTCGGGTGGGGCCAACGTCCTGACTTTC.

The table lists this clonotype with a few counts. CDR3 sequence (DNA): TGTGCCAGCAGCGTAGGAGGCGGGGGGGACACCGGGGAGCAGTTCTTC. Translated, it gives CASSVGGGGDTGEQFF. V usage is TRBV9 and J usage is TRBJ2-1; 9 positions agree with TRBD2. The CDR3 is 16 residues long. V shed 0 bases and J 10 bases; nucleotides not matched to a gene: 11. Germline CDR1 SGDLS, CDR2 YYNGEE.

This sequence joins TRBV12-3 or TRBV12-4 and TRBJ1-2; unclear D gene. This CDR3 contains 14 residues. Trimming took 2 bases from V and 5 from J, leaving 12 bases between them. CDR3 bases: TGTGCCAGCAGTTTATCGTCGGCAGCTTATGGCTACACCTTC. This gives the protein CASSLSSAAYGYTF.

This clonotype showed up many times. The junction departs from the called germline gene at one end, perhaps through a read error. The V gene is TRBV2, the J gene TRBJ1-4; D is possibly TRBD1 (6 bases). The CDR3 contains 15 residues. Germline loops: CDR1 SNHLY, CDR2 FYNNEI. The CDR3 reads CASRAGVRANEKLLF. For the CDR3, the DNA is TGTGCCAGCAGAGCAGGGGTTAGAGCTAATGAAAAACTGCTTTTT.

This clonotype has only one observation. A much larger clone lies one base from this, so it may be a read error. The chain combines TRBV12-3 or TRBV12-4 with TRBJ1-3; D is uncertain. CDR3 length: 11 amino acids. V dropped 5 bases and J dropped 5 bases, with 4 bases sitting between them. The CDR3 region is CASSRRNTIYF. CDR3 sequence (DNA): TGTGCCAGCAGTCGGAGAAACACCATATATTTT.

The rearrangement links TRBV20-1 to TRBJ2-5; D unclear. There are 12 residues in the CDR3. Trimming stripped 0 bases from V and 5 bases from J, with 7 bases between. Germline V gene sequence: CDR1 DFQATT, CDR2 SNEGSKA (reference sequence). As DNA, the CDR3 is TGCAGTGCTAGAGATGTCCAGGAGACCCAGTACTTC. Its translation is CSARDVQETQYF.

The chain carries TRBV6-2 or TRBV6-3 and TRBJ2-3, with D unclear. This CDR3 contains 13 residues. The V end lost 4 bases, the J end lost 5 bases, and 10 bases lay between the germline ends. The germline CDR1 and CDR2 sequences are MNHEY and SVGEGT. The DNA for the CDR3 is TGTGCCAGCAGTTCCAATTTTCAAGATACGCAGTATTTT. It yields the protein CASSSNFQDTQYF.

This clonotype came up many times. The rearrangement links TRBV12-3 or TRBV12-4 to TRBJ2-5; D is possibly TRBD1 (6 bases). The CDR3 spans 14 residues. V lost 5 bases to trimming and J lost 7 bases, with 17 bases between them. The CDR3 nucleotides read TGTGCCAGCAGTCCCCGGGACATTCTGGGGACCCAGTACTTC. Protein sequence: CASSPRDILGTQYF.

This clonotype was seen ten or more times. The V gene is TRBV7-4, the J gene TRBJ2-2, with 8 bases fitting TRBD1. In germline, CDR1 is SGHVT, CDR2 SQSDAQ. V trimming: 3 bases; J trimming: 7 bases; junction bases outside the gene matches: 4. The length of the CDR3 is 14 residues. CDR3 nucleotides: TGTGCCAGCAGCTTGGACAGGGTGGTCGGGGAGCTGTTTTTT. This codes for CASSLDRVVGELFF.

This clonotype was observed many times. The chain joins TRBV15 to TRBJ1-3; D call uncertain. V lost 0 bases and J lost 0, with 9 bases in between. This CDR3 comprises 16 residues. Germline CDR1 is LNHNV and CDR2 is YYDKDF (reference sequence). The CDR3 DNA reads as TGTGCCACCAGCAGAGAGCCACAGACCTCTGGAAACACCATATATTTT. It yields the protein CATSREPQTSGNTIYF.

The table lists this clonotype with many counts. The V and J genes are TRBV7-2 and TRBJ2-7; 10 positions match TRBD1. This CDR3 comprises 19 residues. V was clipped by 3 bases and J by 9 bases; unmatched bases: 23. The germline V gene has CDR1 SGHTA and CDR2 FQGNSA. The CDR3 loop reads CASSLGGAGQGYYEVRQYF. The CDR3, as DNA: TGTGCCAGCAGCTTGGGGGGGGCGGGACAGGGGTACTACGAGGTGAGGCAGTACTTC.